The rows below give T cell receptor beta chains drawn from one sample of a study of T-cell memory formation after mild COVID-19. TCRdb ran MiXCR on the 5' RACE reads and lists one entry per CDR3 protein. Of roughly 580,000 distinct CDR3 sequences listed, more than 15% were seen once; the top ten hold around 13%. The source material was PBMCs or a T cell subset sorted from them (not recorded which). The origin of the receptors is an adult woman who had mild COVID-19 (a few samples of this study predate the infection). Cell type and time point are not known. Both conserved end residues are part of each CDR3. Fields, in order: CDR3 protein, CDR3 DNA, V gene, J gene, clone size, D gene. The D gene is left open where the match is weak. A row's size may be missing; if present it is once, few, many or a size class.

CDR3aa: CASSLGDEQFF
CDR3nt: TGTGCCAGCAGCTTGGGGGATGAGCAGTTCTTC
v_gene: TRBV12-3/TRBV12-4
j_gene: TRBJ2-1
abundance: many
d_gene: -

CDR3aa: CASSIGGANTEAFF
CDR3nt: TGTGCCAGTAGTATAGGGGGGGCCAACACTGAAGCTTTCTTT
v_gene: TRBV19
j_gene: TRBJ1-1
abundance: -
d_gene: -

CDR3aa: CASSMSVSSYEQYF
CDR3nt: TGTGCCAGTAGTATGAGTGTCAGCTCCTACGAGCAGTACTTC
v_gene: TRBV19
j_gene: TRBJ2-7
abundance: few
d_gene: -

CDR3aa: CASSPAIGTGVNEQFF
CDR3nt: TGTGCCAGCAGCCCCGCCATCGGGACAGGCGTCAATGAGCAGTTCTTC
v_gene: TRBV11-1
j_gene: TRBJ2-1
abundance: few
d_gene: TRBD1

CDR3aa: CASSLVARGDIQYF
CDR3nt: TGTGCCAGCAGCTTAGTCGCCAGGGGGGACATTCAGTACTTC
v_gene: TRBV7-9
j_gene: TRBJ2-4
abundance: -
d_gene: -

CDR3aa: CASDLLAGTHTEAFF
CDR3nt: TGTGCCAGCGACCTCCTTGCTGGGACGCACACTGAAGCTTTCTTT
v_gene: TRBV7-9
j_gene: TRBJ1-1
abundance: few
d_gene: -

CDR3aa: CASSLETGGRNEKLFF
CDR3nt: TGTGCCAGCAGTTTAGAGACAGGGGGTCGGAATGAAAAACTGTTTTTT
v_gene: TRBV12-3/TRBV12-4
j_gene: TRBJ1-4
abundance: -
d_gene: TRBD1

CDR3aa: CASTPPSGETQYF
CDR3nt: TGTGCCAGCACCCCTCCGAGTGGGGAGACCCAGTACTTC
v_gene: TRBV6-6
j_gene: TRBJ2-5
abundance: -
d_gene: -

CDR3aa: CAGGTGGYRGEQFF
CDR3nt: TGTGCCGGGGGGACAGGGGGCTACAGGGGTGAGCAGTTCTTC
v_gene: TRBV12-3/TRBV12-4
j_gene: TRBJ2-1
abundance: once
d_gene: TRBD1

CDR3aa: CASSQMRQTNTEAFF
CDR3nt: TGCGCCAGCAGCCAAATGCGACAGACGAACACTGAAGCTTTCTTT
v_gene: TRBV4-1
j_gene: TRBJ1-1
abundance: -
d_gene: -

CDR3aa: CASSRRALSSNTEAFF
CDR3nt: TGTGCCAGCAGCCGCAGGGCGTTGAGCTCGAACACTGAAGCTTTCTTT
v_gene: TRBV6-2/TRBV6-3
j_gene: TRBJ1-1
abundance: -
d_gene: -

CDR3aa: CASSSGSINTEAFF
CDR3nt: TGTGCCAGCAGCTCCGGGAGTATCAACACTGAAGCTTTCTTT
v_gene: TRBV11-2
j_gene: TRBJ1-1
abundance: -
d_gene: -

CDR3aa: CATVDRETNQPQHF
CDR3nt: TGTGCCACCGTGGACAGGGAAACGAATCAGCCCCAGCATTTT
v_gene: TRBV6-6
j_gene: TRBJ1-5
abundance: few
d_gene: TRBD1

CDR3aa: CASSDRPFYGYTF
CDR3nt: TGTGCCAGCAGTGACCGTCCATTTTATGGCTACACCTTC
v_gene: TRBV6-4
j_gene: TRBJ1-2
abundance: -
d_gene: -

CDR3aa: CASSQGGGETQYF
CDR3nt: TGTGCCAGCAGCCAAGGGGGCGGAGAGACCCAGTACTTC
v_gene: TRBV3-1
j_gene: TRBJ2-5
abundance: many
d_gene: -

CDR3aa: CAISDGVNTEAFF
CDR3nt: TGTGCCATCAGTGATGGGGTGAACACTGAAGCTTTCTTT
v_gene: TRBV10-3
j_gene: TRBJ1-1
abundance: many
d_gene: -

CDR3aa: CAWSDRIQYF
CDR3nt: TGTGCCTGGAGCGATAGGATCCAGTACTTC
v_gene: TRBV30
j_gene: TRBJ2-5
abundance: -
d_gene: -

CDR3aa: CASSPTSVGELFF
CDR3nt: TGTGCCAGCAGTCCCACCTCGGTCGGGGAGCTGTTTTTT
v_gene: TRBV12-3/TRBV12-4
j_gene: TRBJ2-2
abundance: few
d_gene: -

CDR3aa: CSAFRGRAGIQYF
CDR3nt: TGCAGTGCTTTCAGAGGCAGGGCAGGCATTCAGTACTTC
v_gene: TRBV20-1
j_gene: TRBJ2-4
abundance: few
d_gene: -

CDR3aa: CSARDPRDTEAFF
CDR3nt: TGCAGTGCTAGAGACCCGAGGGACACTGAAGCTTTCTTT
v_gene: TRBV20-1
j_gene: TRBJ1-1
abundance: -
d_gene: -

CDR3aa: CASSRDRVGAFF
CDR3nt: TGTGCCAGCAGCCGCGACAGGGTGGGGGCTTTCTTT
v_gene: TRBV14
j_gene: TRBJ1-1
abundance: many
d_gene: TRBD1

CDR3aa: CASSLGGTGGYEQYF
CDR3nt: TGTGCCAGCAGCTTAGGGGGGACAGGGGGCTACGAGCAGTACTTC
v_gene: TRBV7-2
j_gene: TRBJ2-7
abundance: many
d_gene: TRBD1

CDR3aa: CASSQGVGPTYEQYF
CDR3nt: TGTGCCAGCAGCCAAGGGGTAGGACCGACCTACGAGCAGTACTTC
v_gene: TRBV3-1
j_gene: TRBJ2-7
abundance: -
d_gene: -

CDR3aa: CASTPIQGRNQPQHF
CDR3nt: TGTGCCAGCACCCCTATACAGGGGAGGAATCAGCCCCAGCATTTT
v_gene: TRBV6-1
j_gene: TRBJ1-5
abundance: -
d_gene: TRBD1

CDR3aa: CASLSGVSIPNF
CDR3nt: TGTGCCAGCCTCTCAGGGGTCAGCATCCCGAACTTC
v_gene: TRBV2
j_gene: TRBJ1-2
abundance: many
d_gene: -

CDR3aa: CASSQGTGVLEQFF
CDR3nt: TGCGCCAGCAGCCAAGGGACAGGGGTGTTAGAGCAGTTCTTC
v_gene: TRBV4-1
j_gene: TRBJ2-1
abundance: few
d_gene: TRBD1

CDR3aa: CASRDSGTHLIASGANVLTF
CDR3nt: TGTGCCAGCAGGGACAGCGGGACCCACTTAATTGCCTCTGGGGCCAACGTCCTGACTTTC
v_gene: TRBV2
j_gene: TRBJ2-6
abundance: -
d_gene: -

CDR3aa: CASSSGLAPEQFF
CDR3nt: TGTGCCAGCAGCTCGGGACTAGCTCCTGAGCAGTTCTTC
v_gene: TRBV5-4
j_gene: TRBJ2-1
abundance: few
d_gene: TRBD2

CDR3aa: CASIRQGTREQYF
CDR3nt: TGTGCCAGCATCCGACAGGGAACTCGCGAGCAGTACTTC
v_gene: TRBV5-6
j_gene: TRBJ2-7
abundance: few
d_gene: TRBD1

CDR3aa: CASSYLRGGFTDTQYF
CDR3nt: TGTGCCAGCAGTTACCTGAGAGGGGGATTCACAGATACGCAGTATTTT
v_gene: TRBV6-6
j_gene: TRBJ2-3
abundance: -
d_gene: -

CDR3aa: CSVIQGNSPLHF
CDR3nt: TGCAGCGTTATACAGGGGAATTCACCCCTCCACTTT
v_gene: TRBV29-1
j_gene: TRBJ1-6
abundance: few
d_gene: TRBD1

CDR3aa: CASSQGFEADTQYF
CDR3nt: TGTGCCAGCAGCCAAGGCTTTGAGGCAGATACGCAGTATTTT
v_gene: TRBV4-2
j_gene: TRBJ2-3
abundance: -
d_gene: -

CDR3aa: CASSSPGGRIAFF
CDR3nt: TGTGCCAGCAGTTCCCCCGGGGGTCGGATTGCTTTCTTT
v_gene: TRBV28
j_gene: TRBJ1-1
abundance: -
d_gene: -

CDR3aa: CSGSAGQYNEQFF
CDR3nt: TGCAGCGGGAGTGCTGGACAGTACAATGAGCAGTTCTTC
v_gene: TRBV29-1
j_gene: TRBJ2-1
abundance: -
d_gene: -

CDR3aa: CASSEYYISYEQYF
CDR3nt: TGTGCCAGCAGTGAATATTATATCAGCTACGAGCAGTACTTC
v_gene: TRBV6-1
j_gene: TRBJ2-7
abundance: -
d_gene: -

CDR3aa: CASSLRGASYNSPLHF
CDR3nt: TGTGCCAGCAGTTTACGGGGGGCCTCCTATAATTCACCCCTCCACTTT
v_gene: TRBV27
j_gene: TRBJ1-6
abundance: few
d_gene: -

CDR3aa: CASASGGIYEQYF
CDR3nt: TGTGCCAGCGCTTCAGGGGGCATCTACGAGCAGTACTTC
v_gene: TRBV12-3/TRBV12-4
j_gene: TRBJ2-7
abundance: few
d_gene: TRBD1

CDR3aa: CATIPVGTLWSEQFF
CDR3nt: TGTGCCACCATCCCCGTCGGGACACTATGGAGTGAGCAGTTCTTC
v_gene: TRBV2
j_gene: TRBJ2-1
abundance: few
d_gene: -

CDR3aa: CASSSNSVLRAGELFF
CDR3nt: TGTGCCAGCAGCTCAAACTCCGTCCTCAGGGCCGGGGAGCTGTTTTTT
v_gene: TRBV7-2
j_gene: TRBJ2-2
abundance: -
d_gene: -

CDR3aa: CASSQEFGASYEQYF
CDR3nt: TGTGCCAGCAGCCAAGAATTCGGGGCCTCCTACGAGCAGTACTTC
v_gene: TRBV4-2
j_gene: TRBJ2-7
abundance: many
d_gene: -

CDR3aa: CASSPSDTRPLHF
CDR3nt: TGTGCCAGCTCACCTTCTGATACTCGTCCCCTCCACTTT
v_gene: TRBV18
j_gene: TRBJ1-6
abundance: -
d_gene: -

CDR3aa: CASSLSGGSETQYF
CDR3nt: TGTGCCAGCAGCTTAAGCGGGGGTTCGGAGACCCAGTACTTC
v_gene: TRBV7-6
j_gene: TRBJ2-5
abundance: -
d_gene: TRBD2

CDR3aa: CSTQPGTGKRLNTEAFF
CDR3nt: TGCAGTACTCAACCCGGGACAGGGAAGAGGTTAAACACTGAAGCTTTCTTT
v_gene: TRBV20-1
j_gene: TRBJ1-1
abundance: -
d_gene: TRBD1

CDR3aa: CASSQDWSLGANVLTF
CDR3nt: TGCGCCAGCAGCCAAGATTGGTCTCTGGGGGCCAACGTCCTGACTTTC
v_gene: TRBV4-3
j_gene: TRBJ2-6
abundance: -
d_gene: -

CDR3aa: CSARPSISTEAFF
CDR3nt: TGCAGTGCGCGGCCTAGCATTTCGACTGAAGCTTTCTTT
v_gene: TRBV20-1
j_gene: TRBJ1-1
abundance: few
d_gene: -

CDR3aa: CASSFGGNNSPLHF
CDR3nt: TGTGCCAGTAGTTTCGGAGGGAACAATTCACCCCTCCACTTT
v_gene: TRBV19
j_gene: TRBJ1-6
abundance: -
d_gene: -

CDR3aa: CASSTGATEAFF
CDR3nt: TGTGCCAGCTCAACCGGGGCCACTGAAGCTTTCTTT
v_gene: TRBV18
j_gene: TRBJ1-1
abundance: -
d_gene: -

CDR3aa: CSATDTENGYTF
CDR3nt: TGCAGCGCCACGGACACGGAAAATGGCTACACCTTC
v_gene: TRBV29-1
j_gene: TRBJ1-2
abundance: -
d_gene: -

CDR3aa: CASSLAMGLAGNEKFF
CDR3nt: TGTGCCAGCAGCTTAGCGATGGGGCTAGCGGGGAATGAGAAGTTCTTC
v_gene: TRBV7-9
j_gene: TRBJ2-1
abundance: -
d_gene: TRBD2

CDR3aa: CASSEDRAVSYGYTF
CDR3nt: TGTGCCAGCAGTGAGGACAGGGCCGTATCCTATGGCTACACCTTC
v_gene: TRBV2
j_gene: TRBJ1-2
abundance: -
d_gene: TRBD1

CDR3aa: CASSEGGSDTQYF
CDR3nt: TGTGCCAGCAGCGAGGGCGGCTCGGATACGCAGTATTTT
v_gene: TRBV9
j_gene: TRBJ2-3
abundance: -
d_gene: -

CDR3aa: CASSWVPHNEQFF
CDR3nt: TGTGCCAGCAGCTGGGTCCCTCACAATGAGCAGTTCTTC
v_gene: TRBV7-2
j_gene: TRBJ2-1
abundance: -
d_gene: -

CDR3aa: CASSATGLSQETQYF
CDR3nt: TGTGCCAGCAGCGCTACTGGGCTCTCCCAAGAGACCCAGTACTTC
v_gene: TRBV2
j_gene: TRBJ2-5
abundance: -
d_gene: -

CDR3aa: CASSTGQPYGYTF
CDR3nt: TGTGCCAGCAGCACAGGACAGCCCTATGGCTACACCTTC
v_gene: TRBV7-2
j_gene: TRBJ1-2
abundance: -
d_gene: -

CDR3aa: CSARGSAAYNEQFF
CDR3nt: TGCAGTGCTAGAGGTAGCGCGGCCTACAATGAGCAGTTCTTC
v_gene: TRBV20-1
j_gene: TRBJ2-1
abundance: -
d_gene: -

CDR3aa: CASSPLGLAGVEQYF
CDR3nt: TGTGCCAGCTCACCATTGGGACTAGCGGGAGTCGAGCAGTACTTC
v_gene: TRBV18
j_gene: TRBJ2-7
abundance: few
d_gene: TRBD2

CDR3aa: CASSASRGNIQYF
CDR3nt: TGTGCCAGTAGTGCCTCACGGGGAAACATTCAGTACTTC
v_gene: TRBV19
j_gene: TRBJ2-4
abundance: -
d_gene: -

CDR3aa: CASSLGSADGYTF
CDR3nt: TGCGCCAGCAGCTTGGGGTCGGCCGATGGCTACACCTTC
v_gene: TRBV5-1
j_gene: TRBJ1-2
abundance: few
d_gene: -

CDR3aa: CASSLGTGTILF
CDR3nt: TGTGCCAGCAGTCTGGGGACAGGGACTATCCTCTTC
v_gene: TRBV27
j_gene: TRBJ2-5
abundance: few
d_gene: TRBD1

CDR3aa: CASRPPGQGRDEQYF
CDR3nt: TGTGCCAGCAGGCCGCCGGGACAGGGGCGTGACGAGCAGTACTTC
v_gene: TRBV6-2/TRBV6-3
j_gene: TRBJ2-7
abundance: few
d_gene: TRBD1